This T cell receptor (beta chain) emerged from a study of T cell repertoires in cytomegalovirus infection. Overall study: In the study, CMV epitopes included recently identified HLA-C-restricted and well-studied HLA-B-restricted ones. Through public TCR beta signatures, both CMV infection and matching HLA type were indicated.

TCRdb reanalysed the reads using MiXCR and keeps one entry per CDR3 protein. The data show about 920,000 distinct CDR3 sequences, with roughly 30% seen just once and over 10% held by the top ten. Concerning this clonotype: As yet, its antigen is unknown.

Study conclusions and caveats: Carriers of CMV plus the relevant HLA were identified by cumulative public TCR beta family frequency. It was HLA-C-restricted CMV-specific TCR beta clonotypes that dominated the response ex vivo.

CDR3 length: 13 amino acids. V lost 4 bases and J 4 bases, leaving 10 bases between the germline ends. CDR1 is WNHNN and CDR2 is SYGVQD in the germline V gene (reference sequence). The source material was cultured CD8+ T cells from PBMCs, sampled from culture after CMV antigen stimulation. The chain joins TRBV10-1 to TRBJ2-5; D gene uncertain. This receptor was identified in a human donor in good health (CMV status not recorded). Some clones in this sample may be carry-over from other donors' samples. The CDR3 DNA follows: TGCGCCAGCAGTGGAAATCCGAGAGAGACCCAGTACTTC. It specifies CASSGNPRETQYF.